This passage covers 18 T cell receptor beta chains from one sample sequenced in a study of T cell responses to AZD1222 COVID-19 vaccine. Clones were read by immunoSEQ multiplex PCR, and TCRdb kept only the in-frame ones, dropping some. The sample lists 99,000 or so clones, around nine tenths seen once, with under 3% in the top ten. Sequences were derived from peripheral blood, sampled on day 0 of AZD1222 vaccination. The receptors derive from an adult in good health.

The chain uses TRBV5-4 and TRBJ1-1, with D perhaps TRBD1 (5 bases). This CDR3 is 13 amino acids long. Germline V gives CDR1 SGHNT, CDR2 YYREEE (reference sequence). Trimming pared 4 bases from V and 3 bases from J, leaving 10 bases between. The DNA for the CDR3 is TGTGCCAGCAGCCCACCAGGGCACACTGAAGCTTTCTTT. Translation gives CASSPPGHTEAFF.

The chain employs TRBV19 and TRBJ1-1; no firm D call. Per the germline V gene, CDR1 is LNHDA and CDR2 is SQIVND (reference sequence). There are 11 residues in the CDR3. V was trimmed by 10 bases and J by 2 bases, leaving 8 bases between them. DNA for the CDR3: TGTGCCACCTCAGTAAACACTGAAGCTTTCTTT. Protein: CATSVNTEAFF. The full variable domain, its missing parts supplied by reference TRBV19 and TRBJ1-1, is DGGITQSPKYLFRKEGQNVTLSCEQNLNHDAMYWYRQDPGQGLRLIYYSQIVNDFQKGDIAEGYSVSREKKESFPLTVTSAQKNPTAFYLCATSVNTEAFFGQGTRLTVV.

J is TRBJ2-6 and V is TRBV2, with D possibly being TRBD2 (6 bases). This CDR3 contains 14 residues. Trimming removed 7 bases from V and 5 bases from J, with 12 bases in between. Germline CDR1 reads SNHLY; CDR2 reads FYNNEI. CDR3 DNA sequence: TGTGCCAGCATAGCGGAGTATAGGGCCAACGTCCTGACTTTC. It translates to CASIAEYRANVLTF.

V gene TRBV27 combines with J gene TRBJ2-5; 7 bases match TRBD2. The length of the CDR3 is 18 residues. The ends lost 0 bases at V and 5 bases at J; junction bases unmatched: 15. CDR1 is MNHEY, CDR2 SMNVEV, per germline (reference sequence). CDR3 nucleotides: TGTGCCAGCAGTTTATCGATAAGTTCGGCGGGAGAAGGCGAGACCCAGTACTTC. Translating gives CASSLSISSAGEGETQYF.

The CDR3: CASTDRGAAQETQYF. CDR3 coding DNA: TGTGCCAGCACCGACAGGGGGGCGGCCCAAGAGACCCAGTACTTC. The chain couples TRBV27 to TRBJ2-5; 9 bases are a match to TRBD1. The CDR3 has 15 amino acids. Germline V CDR1 and CDR2: MNHEY, SMNVEV (reference sequence). J lost 1 base, V lost 7 bases, and 7 bases had no gene match.

The CDR3, as DNA: TGCGCCAGCAGCCAAGGGCAAGTGAACACTGAAGCTTTCTTT. It yields the protein CASSQGQVNTEAFF. This chain links TRBV4-1 with TRBJ1-1; D remains unclear. The CDR3 runs to 14 residues. V was shortened by 1 base and J by 0 bases, with 6 bases between the two germline ends. CDR1 is MGHRA, CDR2 YSYEKL, per germline.

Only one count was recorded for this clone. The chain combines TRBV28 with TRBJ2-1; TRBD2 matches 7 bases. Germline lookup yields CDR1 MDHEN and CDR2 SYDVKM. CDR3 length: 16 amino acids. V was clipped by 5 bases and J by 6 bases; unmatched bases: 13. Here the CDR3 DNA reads TGTGCCAGCAGTCTGGCGGGAGTTTCTTTAGGCAATGAGCAGTTCTTC. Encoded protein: CASSLAGVSLGNEQFF. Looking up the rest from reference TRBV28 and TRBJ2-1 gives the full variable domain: DVKVTQSSRYLVKRTGEKVFLECVQDMDHENMFWYRQDPGLGLRLIYFSYDVKMKEKGDIPEGYSVSREKKERFSLILESASTNQTSMYLCASSLAGVSLGNEQFFGPGTRLTVL.

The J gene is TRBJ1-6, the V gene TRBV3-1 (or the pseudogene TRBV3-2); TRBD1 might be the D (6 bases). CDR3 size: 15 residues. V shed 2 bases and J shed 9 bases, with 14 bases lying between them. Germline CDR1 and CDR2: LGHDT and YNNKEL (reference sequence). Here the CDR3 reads CASSQIGGAGSPLHF. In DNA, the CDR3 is TGTGCCAGCAGCCAAATTGGGGGGGCGGGTTCACCCCTCCACTTT.

The CDR3 loop reads CASSDSTGTNYEQYF. Here the CDR3 DNA reads TGTGCCAGCAGTGACTCGACAGGGACAAACTACGAGCAGTACTTC. The chain recombines TRBV7-9 with TRBJ2-7; 7 bases are shared with TRBD1. V lost 6 bases to trimming and J lost 3 bases; unmatched junction nucleotides: 11. Germline-derived CDR1 and CDR2 are SEHNR and FQNEAQ (reference sequence). This CDR3 comprises 15 residues.

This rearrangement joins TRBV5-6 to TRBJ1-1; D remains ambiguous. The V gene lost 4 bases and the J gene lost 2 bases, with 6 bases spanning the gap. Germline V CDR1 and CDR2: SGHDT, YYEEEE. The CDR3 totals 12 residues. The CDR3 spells CASSPVNTEAFF. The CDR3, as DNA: TGTGCCAGCAGCCCCGTAAACACTGAAGCTTTCTTT.

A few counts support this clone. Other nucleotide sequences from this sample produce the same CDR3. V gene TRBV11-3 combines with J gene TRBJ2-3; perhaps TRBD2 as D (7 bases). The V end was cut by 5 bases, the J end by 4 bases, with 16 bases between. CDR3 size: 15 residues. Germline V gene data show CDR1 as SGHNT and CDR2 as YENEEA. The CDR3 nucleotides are TGTGCCAGCAGCCCTAGAGGGGGGGTCGCAGATACGCAGTATTTT. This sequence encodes CASSPRGGVADTQYF.

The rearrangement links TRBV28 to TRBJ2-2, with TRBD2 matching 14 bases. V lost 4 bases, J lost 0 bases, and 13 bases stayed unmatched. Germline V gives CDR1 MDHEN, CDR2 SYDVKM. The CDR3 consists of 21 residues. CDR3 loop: CASSWAPGLAGVAPNTGELFF. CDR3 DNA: TGTGCCAGCAGTTGGGCCCCGGGACTAGCGGGAGTCGCCCCGAACACCGGGGAGCTGTTTTTT.

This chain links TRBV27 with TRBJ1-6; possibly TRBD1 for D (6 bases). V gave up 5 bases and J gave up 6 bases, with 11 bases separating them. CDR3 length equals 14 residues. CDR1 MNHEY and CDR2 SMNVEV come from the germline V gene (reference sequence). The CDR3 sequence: CASSPTGSNSPLHF. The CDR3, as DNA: TGTGCCAGCAGTCCCACAGGGTCTAATTCACCCCTCCACTTT.

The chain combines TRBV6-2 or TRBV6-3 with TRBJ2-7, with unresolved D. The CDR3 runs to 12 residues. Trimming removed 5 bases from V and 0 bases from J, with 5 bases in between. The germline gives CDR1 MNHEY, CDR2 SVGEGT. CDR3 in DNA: TGTGCCAGCAGTCTGAGCTCCTACGAGCAGTACTTC. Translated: CASSLSSYEQYF.

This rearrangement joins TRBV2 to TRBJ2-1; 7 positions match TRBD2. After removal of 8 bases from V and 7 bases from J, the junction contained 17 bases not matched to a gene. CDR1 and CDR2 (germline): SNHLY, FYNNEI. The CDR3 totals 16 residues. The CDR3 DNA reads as TGTGCCAGCCTCCTTAACGGGGCGGGAGTGGGGAATGAGCAGTTCTTC. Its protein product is CASLLNGAGVGNEQFF.

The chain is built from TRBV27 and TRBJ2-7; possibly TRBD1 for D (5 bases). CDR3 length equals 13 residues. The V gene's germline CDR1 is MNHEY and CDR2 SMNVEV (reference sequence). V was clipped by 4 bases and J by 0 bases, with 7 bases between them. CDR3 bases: TGTGCCAGCAGTTGGGGCAGCTCCTACGAGCAGTACTTC. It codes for CASSWGSSYEQYF.

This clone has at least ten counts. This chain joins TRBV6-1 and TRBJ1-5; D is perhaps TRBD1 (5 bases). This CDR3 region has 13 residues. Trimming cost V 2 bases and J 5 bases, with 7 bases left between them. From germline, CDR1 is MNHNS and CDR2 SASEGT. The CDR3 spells CASSELGHQPQHF. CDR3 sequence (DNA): TGTGCCAGCAGTGAACTGGGGCATCAGCCCCAGCATTTT.

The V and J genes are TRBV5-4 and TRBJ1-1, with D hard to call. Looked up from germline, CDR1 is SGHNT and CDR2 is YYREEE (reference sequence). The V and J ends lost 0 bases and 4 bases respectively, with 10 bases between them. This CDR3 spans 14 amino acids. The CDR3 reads CASSLGNRGTEAFF. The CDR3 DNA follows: TGTGCCAGCAGCTTGGGGAACCGGGGCACTGAAGCTTTCTTT.